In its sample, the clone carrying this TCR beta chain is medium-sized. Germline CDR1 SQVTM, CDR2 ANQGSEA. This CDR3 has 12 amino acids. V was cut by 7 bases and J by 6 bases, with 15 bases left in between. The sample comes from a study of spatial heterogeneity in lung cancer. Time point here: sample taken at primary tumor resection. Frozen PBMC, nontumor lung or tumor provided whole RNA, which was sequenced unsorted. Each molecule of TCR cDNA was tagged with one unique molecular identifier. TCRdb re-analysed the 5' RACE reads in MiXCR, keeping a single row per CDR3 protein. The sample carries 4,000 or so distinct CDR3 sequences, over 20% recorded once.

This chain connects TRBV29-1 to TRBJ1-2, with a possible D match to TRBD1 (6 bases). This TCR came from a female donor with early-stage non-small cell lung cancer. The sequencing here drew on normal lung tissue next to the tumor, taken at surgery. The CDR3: CSAPRGANGYTF. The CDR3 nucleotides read TGCAGCGCCCCGCGGGGGGCGAATGGCTACACCTTC.